The T cell receptor beta chain described here comes from a study of blood T cell repertoires in COVID-19. This clone was seen only once. The germline V gene has CDR1 MDHEN and CDR2 SYDVKM. Trimming removed 5 bases from V and 7 bases from J; junction bases left unmatched: 11. The CDR3 runs 15 residues. Assay: immunoSEQ multiplex PCR; the TCRdb copy retains only in-frame clones and omits some. There are approximately 240,000 clones in the sample; around 80% occur only once, and over 15% lies in the top ten. Material: peripheral blood. The receptor was isolated from a woman of 80 years or more with active or convalescent COVID-19. The chain has TRBV28 and TRBJ2-7; 10 nucleotides match TRBD1. The CDR3 loop is CASSPARQGAGEQYF. The CDR3 DNA follows: TGTGCCAGCAGTCCCGCCCGACAGGGGGCGGGTGAGCAGTACTTC.